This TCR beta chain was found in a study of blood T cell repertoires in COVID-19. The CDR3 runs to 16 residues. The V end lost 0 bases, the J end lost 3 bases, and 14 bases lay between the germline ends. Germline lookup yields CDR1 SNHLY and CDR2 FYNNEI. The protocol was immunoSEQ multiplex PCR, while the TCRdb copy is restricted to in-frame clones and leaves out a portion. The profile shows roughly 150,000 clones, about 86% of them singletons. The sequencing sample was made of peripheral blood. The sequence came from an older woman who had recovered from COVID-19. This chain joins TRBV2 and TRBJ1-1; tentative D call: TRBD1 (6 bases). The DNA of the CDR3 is TGTGCCAGCAGTGAAGCCCCGGGAGGGGGGTACACTGAAGCTTTCTTT. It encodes CASSEAPGGGYTEAFF.